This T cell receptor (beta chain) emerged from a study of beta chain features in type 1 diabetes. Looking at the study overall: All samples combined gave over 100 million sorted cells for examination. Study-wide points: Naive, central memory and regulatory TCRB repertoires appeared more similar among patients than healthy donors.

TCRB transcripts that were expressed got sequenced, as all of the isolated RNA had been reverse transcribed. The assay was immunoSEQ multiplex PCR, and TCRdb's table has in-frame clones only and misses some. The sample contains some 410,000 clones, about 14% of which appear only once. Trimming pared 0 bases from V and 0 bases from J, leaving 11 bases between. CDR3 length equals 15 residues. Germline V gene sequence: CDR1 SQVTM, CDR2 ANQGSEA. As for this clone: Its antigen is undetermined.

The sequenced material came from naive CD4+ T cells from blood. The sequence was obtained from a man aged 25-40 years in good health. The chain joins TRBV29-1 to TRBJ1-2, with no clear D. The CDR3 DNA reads TGCAGCGTTGAAGACCCAGGCATTTCTAACTATGGCTACACCTTC. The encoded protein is CSVEDPGISNYGYTF.